One sample yielded the 13 T cell receptor beta chains listed below, sequenced in a study of beta chain features in type 1 diabetes. TCRB transcripts that were expressed got sequenced, as all of the isolated RNA had been reverse transcribed. Sequencing was performed with immunoSEQ multiplex PCR; in TCRdb, only in-frame clones are kept and a portion is missing. The sample yields about 930,000 clones, 15% to 20% seen once. The specimen sequenced was naive CD4+ T cells from blood. The receptors here all came from a woman under 30 in good health.

The V gene is TRBV6-5, the J gene TRBJ1-2; the match to TRBD1 covers 10 bases. This CDR3 has 12 residues. Germline V gene data show CDR1 as MNHEY and CDR2 as SVGAGI. V lost 9 bases, J lost 4 bases, and 2 bases stayed unmatched. The CDR3 spells CASRQGAYGYTF. The DNA for the CDR3 is TGTGCCAGTAGACAGGGGGCCTATGGCTACACCTTC.

In this sample, this clone turned up a few times. The chain is built from TRBV14 and TRBJ2-2; no clear D gene. The CDR3 extends over 14 amino acids. Trimming pared 2 bases from V and 4 bases from J, leaving 8 bases between. Germline values: CDR1 SGHDN, CDR2 FVKESK. CDR3 nucleotide sequence: TGTGCCAGCAGCCAATTGGGGTTCACCGGGGAGCTGTTTTTT. Translating it yields CASSQLGFTGELFF.

In the case of this clone: Other DNA sequences of this sample code for an identical CDR3. The chain combines TRBV28 with TRBJ1-1, with D uncertain. The CDR3 has 13 amino acids. V lost 6 bases and J 1 base, leaving 9 bases between the germline ends. Per germline, CDR1 MDHEN and CDR2 SYDVKM. The CDR3 nucleotides read TGTGCCAGCAGCCCCAGAGAGAACACTGAAGCTTTCTTT. This codes for CASSPRENTEAFF.

The rearrangement joins TRBV4-2 to TRBJ2-5; D gene uncertain. The V end lost 1 base, the J end lost 1 base, and 7 bases lay between the germline ends. CDR1 and CDR2 (germline): LGHNA, YNFKEQ. This CDR3 has 14 residues. DNA for the CDR3: TGTGCCAGCAGCCAAGTCTGGGCCCAAGAGACCCAGTACTTC. This gives the protein CASSQVWAQETQYF.

This clone occurred a few times. The V and J genes are TRBV15 and TRBJ2-5, with 7 bases fitting TRBD1. CDR3 size: 15 residues. Per germline, CDR1 LNHNV and CDR2 YYDKDF (reference sequence). Trimming took 6 bases from V and 1 from J; bases not matched to a gene: 8. CDR3 in amino acids: CATRDGTDLQETQYF. The DNA for the CDR3 is TGTGCCACCAGAGACGGGACAGACCTCCAAGAGACCCAGTACTTC.

This clone came up a few times. The J gene is TRBJ1-5, the V gene TRBV7-2; D is unclear. V dropped 5 bases and J dropped 5 bases, with 10 bases sitting between them. The germline V gene encodes CDR1 SGHTA and CDR2 FQGNSA. The CDR3 length is 13 residues. DNA for the CDR3: TGTGCCAGCAGCCCCCACCATTATCAGCCCCAGCATTTT. It is translated as CASSPHHYQPQHF.

The chain recombines TRBV7-9 with TRBJ1-2; D gene uncertain. CDR3 length equals 11 residues. Looked up from germline, CDR1 is SEHNR and CDR2 is FQNEAQ (reference sequence). Trimming took 5 bases from V and 7 from J, leaving 8 bases between them. The CDR3 loop is CASSPEIGYTF. The DNA of the CDR3 is TGTGCCAGCAGCCCAGAGATTGGCTACACCTTC.

The sample holds a few counts of this clone. The V gene is TRBV5-1, the J gene TRBJ2-2, with a weak D call TRBD1 (5 bases). Trimming removed 6 bases from V and 2 bases from J, with 11 bases in between. Germline CDR1 and CDR2: SGHRS and YFSETQ. The CDR3 runs 14 residues. DNA for the CDR3: TGCGCCAGCACGGCAGGGCTTAACACCGGGGAGCTGTTTTTT. Encoded protein: CASTAGLNTGELFF.

The chain combines TRBV11-1 with TRBJ2-7; D possibly corresponds to TRBD1 (6 bases). V was shortened by 5 bases and J by 2 bases, with 13 bases between the two germline ends. Germline V CDR1 and CDR2: SGHAT, FQDESV (reference sequence). CDR3 length: 14 amino acids. The DNA of the CDR3 is TGTGCCAGCAGCGCCCGGGACACCCCCTACGAGCAGTACTTC. It yields the protein CASSARDTPYEQYF.

This sequence joins TRBV6-4 and TRBJ2-1, with a tentative D call TRBD1 (6 bases). This CDR3 has 14 residues. Per the germline V gene, CDR1 is MRHNA and CDR2 is SNTAGT. The V gene lost 5 bases and the J gene lost 5 bases, with 13 bases spanning the gap. The CDR3, as DNA: TGTGCCAGCAGTATGGGGGCCCCGGACAATGAGCAGTTCTTC. Encoded protein: CASSMGAPDNEQFF.

This clone was observed a few times. The chain uses TRBV2 and TRBJ2-7, with D maybe TRBD2 (6 bases). Trimming shortened V by 5 bases and J by 6 bases, and 17 bases separated the two germline ends. The length of the CDR3 is 14 residues. Per the germline V gene, CDR1 is SNHLY and CDR2 is FYNNEI. CDR3 sequence reads: CASSLFPGAVEQYF. Here the CDR3 DNA reads TGTGCCAGCAGTCTCTTCCCGGGAGCTGTCGAGCAGTACTTC.

This sequence joins TRBV7-9 and TRBJ2-3, with 9 bases lining up with TRBD1. There are 15 residues in the CDR3. From germline, CDR1 is SEHNR and CDR2 FQNEAQ (reference sequence). J gave up 4 bases and V 4 bases, and 6 bases lay outside the gene matches. The CDR3 loop is CASSSGQGMADTQYF. The DNA of the CDR3 is TGTGCCAGCAGCTCGGGACAGGGTATGGCAGATACGCAGTATTTT.

The CDR3 DNA reads TGTGCCAGTAGTATGTCGGGATACGAGCAGTACTTC. Its protein product is CASSMSGYEQYF. V and J are TRBV19 and TRBJ2-7; TRBD2 is a possible D gene (5 bases). Trimming stripped 3 bases from V and 4 bases from J, with 7 bases between. The CDR3 sequence is 12 residues long. Germline V gene data show CDR1 as LNHDA and CDR2 as SQIVND (reference sequence).